The clone carrying this T cell receptor beta chain was seen more than once but under ten times. Its specificity is unknown. An end of the junction differs from the germline gene, which may be a read error. A second PCR, run for about 7 to 11 cycles, used a sample-barcoded 5' primer plus a J-beta primer mix. Each sample provided no less than 2.5 million CDR3-containing paired-end reads. TCRdb processed the 5' RACE reads anew with MiXCR; each CDR3 protein has one entry. The sample includes 1.5 million to 2 million distinct CDR3 sequences, 28% of them seen just once. The data were obtained in a study of blood T cells in healthy people across ages. This CDR3 is 16 amino acids long. CDR1 and CDR2 from the germline V gene are SGHTA and FQGNSA. Points from the study as a whole: The CMV status of each donor remained undetermined, and this could have confounded shifts in expanded clonotypes. Diversity figures derived from one million T cells were judged to underestimate the true value.

The TCR originated in a woman in her twenties or thirties in good health. The sample consisted of blood. This rearrangement joins TRBV7-2 to TRBJ2-7; 8 bases are a match to TRBD1. The DNA of the CDR3 is TGTGTCAGCAGCTTAGGACAGGGACAACCCTACTGGGAGCAGTACTTC. Translated, it gives CVSSLGQGQPYWEQYF.